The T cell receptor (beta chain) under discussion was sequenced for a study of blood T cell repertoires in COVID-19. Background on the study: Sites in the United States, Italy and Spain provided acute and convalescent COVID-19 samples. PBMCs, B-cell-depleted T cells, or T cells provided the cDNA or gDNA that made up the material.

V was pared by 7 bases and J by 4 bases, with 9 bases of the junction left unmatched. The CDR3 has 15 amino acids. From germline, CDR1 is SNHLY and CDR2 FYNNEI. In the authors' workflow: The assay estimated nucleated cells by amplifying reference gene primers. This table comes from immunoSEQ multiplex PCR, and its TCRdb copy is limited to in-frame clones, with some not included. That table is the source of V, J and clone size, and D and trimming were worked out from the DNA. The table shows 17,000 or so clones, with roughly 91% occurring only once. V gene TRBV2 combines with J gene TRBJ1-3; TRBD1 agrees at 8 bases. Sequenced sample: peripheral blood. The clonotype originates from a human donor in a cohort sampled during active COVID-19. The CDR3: CASNLRGLVGNTIYF. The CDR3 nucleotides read TGTGCCAGCAACCTCAGGGGGCTAGTAGGAAACACCATATATTTT.